The T cell receptor (beta chain) under discussion was sequenced for a study of cytomegalovirus exposure and HLA in healthy donors. About the research overall: Unique TCR beta sequences numbering some 120 million came from approximately 180 million T cells in an earlier analysis. General study findings and limits: Earlier findings revealed that most TCR beta V segments proved productive either about 87% or about 30% of the time.

PCR was performed using 60 Vbeta and 13 Jbeta primers. Generated by immunoSEQ multiplex PCR, the TCRdb table keeps only in-frame clones and is missing some. This table holds 140,000 or so clones, about three quarters found once. In its sample, this clone was seen once. Its antigen is not known. This CDR3 is 18 amino acids long. Losses at the gene ends were 5 bases for V and 2 bases for J; bases not matched to a gene: 9. Germline CDR1 SGHVS, CDR2 FQNEAQ. The origin of this receptor is a man aged 40-50 years in good health and CMV-seronegative. The chain couples TRBV7-8 to TRBJ2-7; 16 bases fit TRBD2. Sequenced input: PBMCs. CDR3 residues: CASSLGTSGREYTYEQYF. CDR3 coding DNA: TGTGCCAGCAGCCTCGGGACTAGCGGGAGGGAATATACCTACGAGCAGTACTTC.